This T cell receptor (beta chain) was observed in a study of post-analysis software for immune sequencing data. Overall study context: The disease courses spanned relapsing-remitting, secondary progressive and progressive-relapsing forms of multiple sclerosis. Overall study results and limits: Co-batched samples clustered tightly together by F measure.

Unique-molecular-identifier-tagged TCR beta cDNA libraries were used. A population of roughly 0.85 to 11 million T cells gave rise to 450,000 to 500,000 cDNA molecules. TCRdb analysed the PCR reads with MiXCR anew, one entry per CDR3 protein. The sample consists of about 800,000 distinct CDR3 sequences, roughly 27% of them appearing once. As to this clonotype: The target antigen is unknown.

Input material: blood. The TCR sequence derives from a girl aged 10 to 17 with multiple sclerosis.

CDR3 sequence: CASSLGSRAYEQYF. CDR3 DNA sequence: TGTGCCAGCAGCTTAGGTAGCAGGGCATACGAGCAGTACTTC. V and J are TRBV7-2 and TRBJ2-7, with D perhaps TRBD1 (5 bases). Germline V gene data show CDR1 as SGHTA and CDR2 as FQGNSA. Trimming took off 1 base at V and 4 bases at J, with 11 bases between the two ends. The CDR3 contains 14 residues.